The rows below give T cell receptor beta chains drawn from one sample of a study of shared clonotypes between healthy human individuals. The data were produced by immunoSEQ multiplex PCR, yet TCRdb's version contains in-frame clones alone and is incomplete. The data show 850,000 to 1,200,000 clones, approximately 72% seen once. Source material: memory CD4+ T cells sorted from blood. These receptor sequences come from a man younger than 35 in good health. CDR3s include the opening cysteine and the closing phenylalanine or tryptophan. A D gene is named only where the DNA matches it firmly. Size is stated for part of the rows, as once, few or many counts, or as a class when the clone is expanded.

d_gene	len	abundance	v_gene	j_gene	CDR3nt	CDR3aa
-	14	-	TRBV27	TRBJ1-2	TGTGCCAGCACCCTAGGGGCATCTTACTATGGCTACACCTTC	CASTLGASYYGYTF
-	15	-	TRBV5-6	TRBJ1-5	TGTGCCAGCAGCTTGAGACATCTCTCCAATCAGCCCCAGCATTTT	CASSLRHLSNQPQHF
-	12	few	TRBV30	TRBJ1-1	TGTGCCTGGACGTCAGGTAACACTGAAGCTTTCTTT	CAWTSGNTEAFF
TRBD1	16	-	TRBV2	TRBJ1-4	TGTGCCAGCAGCGACGCGGGACAGGGGGCTAATGAAAAACTGTTTTTT	CASSDAGQGANEKLFF
-	12	-	TRBV28	TRBJ2-5	TGTGCCAGCAGTTTGCTTAAAGAGACCCAGTACTTC	CASSLLKETQYF
-	16	-	TRBV7-9	TRBJ2-6	TGTGCCAGCAGTTCCCAGGGGTCAGCTGGGGCCAACGTCCTGACTTTC	CASSSQGSAGANVLTF
TRBD1	15	-	TRBV4-3	TRBJ2-1	TGCGCCAGCAGCCAAGAGGGGACAGGGATCAATGAGCAGTTCTTC	CASSQEGTGINEQFF
-	13	-	TRBV11-2	TRBJ1-5	TGTGCCAGCAGCTTTGAGGGTGGCCAGCCCCAGCATTTT	CASSFEGGQPQHF
-	14	-	TRBV28	TRBJ2-5	TGTGCCAGCAGCAAACGCAGGGATAGGGAGACCCAGTACTTC	CASSKRRDRETQYF
TRBD1	14	-	TRBV12-5	TRBJ2-5	TGTGCTAGTGGTTTAGGACAGGGCGAAGAGACCCAGTACTTC	CASGLGQGEETQYF
-	16	-	TRBV27	TRBJ1-1	TGTGCCAGCAGTTCTCATTTGACAGGTATGAACACTGAAGCTTTCTTT	CASSSHLTGMNTEAFF
TRBD1	15	few	TRBV29-1	TRBJ2-5	TGCAGCGCCCAAGGACAGGGGACGTATAAAGAGACCCAGTACTTC	CSAQGQGTYKETQYF
TRBD1	13	few	TRBV19	TRBJ1-5	TGTGCCAGTAGAGACGGGACAGATCAGCCCCAGCATTTT	CASRDGTDQPQHF
-	14	-	TRBV9	TRBJ1-4	TGTGCCAGCAGCCGGCTGGCGGCTAATGAAAAACTGTTTTTT	CASSRLAANEKLFF
-	14	-	TRBV5-6	TRBJ1-2	TGTGCCAGCAGCTTGCTTCGGGGTACCTATGGCTACACCTTC	CASSLLRGTYGYTF
-	15	once	TRBV6-5	TRBJ1-1	TGTGCCAGCAGTTACAAGGCAGGGTGGTACACTGAAGCTTTCTTT	CASSYKAGWYTEAFF
-	13	-	TRBV4-1	TRBJ1-3	TGCGCCAGCAGCCAAGTTCTCTCGGACACCATATATTTT	CASSQVLSDTIYF
TRBD2	17	-	TRBV9	TRBJ2-2	TGTGCCAGCACCGTCCTAGCGGGAGGGCCTGGCACCGGGGAGCTGTTTTTT	CASTVLAGGPGTGELFF
TRBD1	13	-	TRBV30	TRBJ2-7	TGTGCCTGGAGTAGGGACAGGGGCTACGAGCAGTACTTC	CAWSRDRGYEQYF
TRBD1	15	-	TRBV19	TRBJ1-6	TGTGCCAGTAGTACCCGACAGGGGGCAAATTCACCCCTCCACTTT	CASSTRQGANSPLHF
TRBD1	18	-	TRBV27	TRBJ1-5	TGTGCCAGCAGACCGGGGACAGGGGGCTCAATAACCAATCAGCCCCAGCATTTT	CASRPGTGGSITNQPQHF
-	12	once	TRBV28	TRBJ1-6	TGTGCCAGCAGAATGGGGTCTTCACCCCTCCACTTT	CASRMGSSPLHF
-	16	-	TRBV5-1	TRBJ2-3	TGCGCCAGCAGCTCTCAGGGAGGGGGTTGGACAGATACGCAGTATTTT	CASSSQGGGWTDTQYF
-	14	-	TRBV6-5	TRBJ2-2	TGCGCCAGCACCGACGAAAGGGGCATCGGGGAGCTGTTTTTT	CASTDERGIGELFF
-	12	-	TRBV6-6	TRBJ2-7	TGTGCCAGCAGCCGCACAGGCTACGAGCAGTACTTC	CASSRTGYEQYF
TRBD1	15	many	TRBV19	TRBJ1-5	TGTGCCAGTAGTGCGTCAGGGGGTGGCAATCAGCCCCAGCATTTT	CASSASGGGNQPQHF
-	11	-	TRBV2	TRBJ2-7	TGTGCCAGCGGGGGACCCTACGAGCAGTACTTC	CASGGPYEQYF
-	14	-	TRBV9	TRBJ2-3	TGTGCCAGCAGCGTAGGTCTGGGGACAGATACGCAGTATTTT	CASSVGLGTDTQYF
-	12	-	TRBV12-5	TRBJ2-5	TGTGCTAGTGCCCGAGAGCGAGAGACCCAGTACTTC	CASARERETQYF
TRBD1	12	-	TRBV6-6	TRBJ1-2	TGTGCCAGCAACCCAGGGGGCTTTGGCTACACCTTC	CASNPGGFGYTF
-	13	-	TRBV7-2	TRBJ2-3	TGTGCCAGCAGCTTTCGGCATTCAGATACGCAGTATTTT	CASSFRHSDTQYF
-	13	-	TRBV5-4	TRBJ2-3	TGTGCCAGCAGCTCCCAGGGAACAGATACGCAGTATTTT	CASSSQGTDTQYF
TRBD2	16	-	TRBV19	TRBJ2-5	TGTGCCAGTAGTATCCTCCCAACTAGCGGGAGAGGGACCCAGTACTTC	CASSILPTSGRGTQYF
TRBD2	13	-	TRBV6-5	TRBJ2-7	TGTGCCACAAGACTAGCGGGGGGCTACGAGCAGTACTTC	CATRLAGGYEQYF
-	11	-	TRBV7-8	TRBJ2-5	TGTGCCAGCAGCTTAGGACAGACCCAGTACTTC	CASSLGQTQYF
-	14	few	TRBV18	TRBJ2-6	TGTGCCAGCTCACCACCGTCTGGGGCCAACGTCCTGACTTTC	CASSPPSGANVLTF
-	15	-	TRBV11-2	TRBJ2-3	TGTGCCAGCAGCCCAGGACTTTTTTCCACAGATACGCAGTATTTT	CASSPGLFSTDTQYF
-	13	-	TRBV30	TRBJ1-2	TGTGCCTGGAGTGTACGGGTTGACTATGGCTACACCTTC	CAWSVRVDYGYTF
TRBD1	14	few	TRBV7-2	TRBJ1-2	TGTGCCAGCAGCGGACAGGGTCTAGTTTATGGCTACACCTTC	CASSGQGLVYGYTF
TRBD2	14	once	TRBV2	TRBJ2-1	TGTGCCAGTCGCCCTAGCGGATCCTACAATGAGCAGTTCTTC	CASRPSGSYNEQFF
-	17	-	TRBV25-1	TRBJ2-3	TGTGCCAGCAGGCCCACCTTGAGCGCAGGACGCACAGATACGCAGTATTTT	CASRPTLSAGRTDTQYF
-	15	medium-sized	TRBV18	TRBJ1-1	TGTGCCAGCTCACCTGCCCGCGGAAGCAACACTGAAGCTTTCTTT	CASSPARGSNTEAFF
TRBD1	13	many	TRBV5-1	TRBJ1-2	TGCGCCAGCAGCCCGGACAGGGGCTATGGCTACACCTTC	CASSPDRGYGYTF
-	15	-	TRBV18	TRBJ1-1	TGTGCCAGCTCCTTATCCCCCCAGGCCGTCACTGAAGCTTTCTTT	CASSLSPQAVTEAFF
-	13	many	TRBV30	TRBJ1-1	TGTGCCTGGATCCCTGTGGGAGGCACTGAAGCTTTCTTT	CAWIPVGGTEAFF
-	14	-	TRBV4-3	TRBJ2-7	TGCGCCAGCAGCGTCGGCTCTTGGCCCTACGAGCAGTACTTC	CASSVGSWPYEQYF
-	14	-	TRBV11-2	TRBJ1-1	TGTGCCAGCAGCTGGGACACAGTGAACACTGAAGCTTTCTTT	CASSWDTVNTEAFF
-	10	-	TRBV29-1	TRBJ2-7	TGCAGCGTGGAGGAAGGGCAGCAGTACTTC	CSVEEGQQYF
-	14	-	TRBV6-6	TRBJ1-2	TGTGCCAGCAGCAAAACGCCAGGAACCTATGGCTACACCTTC	CASSKTPGTYGYTF
TRBD1	17	-	TRBV25-1	TRBJ2-6	TGTGCCAGCAGTGGAGGACAGGGGACCTCTGGGGCCAACGTCCTGACTTTC	CASSGGQGTSGANVLTF
TRBD1	12	once	TRBV28	TRBJ2-7	TGTGCCAGCACCGGGACAGTATACGAGCAGTACTTC	CASTGTVYEQYF
-	13	-	TRBV6-1	TRBJ2-7	TGTGCCAGCAGTGAAGCTAGGAGGGACGAGCAGTACTTC	CASSEARRDEQYF
-	13	-	TRBV27	TRBJ1-1	TGTGCCAGCAGTTTATTTGAGAACACTGAAGCTTTCTTT	CASSLFENTEAFF